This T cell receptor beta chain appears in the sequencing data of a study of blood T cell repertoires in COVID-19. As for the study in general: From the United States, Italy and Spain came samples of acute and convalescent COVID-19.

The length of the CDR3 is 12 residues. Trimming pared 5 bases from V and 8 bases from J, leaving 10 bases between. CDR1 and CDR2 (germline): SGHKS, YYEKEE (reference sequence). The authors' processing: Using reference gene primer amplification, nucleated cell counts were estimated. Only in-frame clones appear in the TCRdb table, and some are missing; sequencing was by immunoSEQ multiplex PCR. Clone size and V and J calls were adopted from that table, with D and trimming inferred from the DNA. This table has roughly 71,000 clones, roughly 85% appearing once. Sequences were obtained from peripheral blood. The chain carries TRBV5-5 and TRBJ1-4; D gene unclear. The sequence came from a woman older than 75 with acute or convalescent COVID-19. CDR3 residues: CASRGSDEKLFF. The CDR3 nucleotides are TGTGCCAGCAGGGGGAGTGACGAAAAACTGTTTTTT.